Below are 9 T cell receptor beta chains sequenced from a single sample in a study of blood T cell repertoires in COVID-19. Generated by immunoSEQ multiplex PCR, the TCRdb table keeps only in-frame clones and is missing some. The data contain some 350,000 clones, around 87% of them singletons. The sequenced sample was PBMCs or T cells enriched from blood (not recorded which). The receptors derive from a man in his late teens or twenties who had recovered from COVID-19.

The chain carries TRBV14 and TRBJ2-2; the match to TRBD1 covers 8 bases. This CDR3 spans 20 amino acids. Germline CDR1 SGHDN, CDR2 FVKESK. V was clipped by 2 bases and J by 3 bases; unmatched bases: 17. CDR3 nucleotide sequence: TGTGCCAGCAGCCAATTGCTCTCCATATATACAGGGGGGTACACCGGGGAGCTGTTTTTT. It translates to CASSQLLSIYTGGYTGELFF.

The genes are TRBV6-6 and TRBJ1-2, with 8 bases fitting TRBD1. This CDR3 contains 14 residues. J gave up 5 bases and V 6 bases, and 8 bases lay outside the gene matches. Germline V gene lookup returns CDR1 MNHNY and CDR2 SVGAGI (reference sequence). The CDR3 region is CASSDRGGGYGYTF. The CDR3 DNA follows: TGTGCCAGCAGCGACAGGGGAGGAGGGTATGGCTACACCTTC.

This chain connects TRBV30 to TRBJ2-3; no clear D. This CDR3 spans 15 amino acids. CDR1 is GTSNPN and CDR2 is SVGIG in the germline V gene (reference sequence). V gave up 0 bases and J gave up 2 bases, with 12 bases separating them. The CDR3 sequence is CAWSVRATPTDTQYF. DNA for the CDR3: TGTGCCTGGAGTGTACGCGCCACCCCCACAGATACGCAGTATTTT.

V and J are TRBV7-9 and TRBJ2-7; TRBD2 agrees at 12 bases. The J segment lost 3 bases and the V segment lost 3 bases, leaving 3 bases of the junction unmatched. The CDR3 sequence is 15 residues long. CDR1 and CDR2 (germline): SEHNR, FQNEAQ (reference sequence). CDR3: CASSFLAGGDYEQYF. The CDR3 bases are TGTGCCAGCAGCTTCCTAGCGGGAGGGGACTACGAGCAGTACTTC.

This clone occurred once. The chain carries TRBV19 and TRBJ2-1; D is perhaps TRBD2 (6 bases). The length of the CDR3 is 15 residues. Germline CDR1 is LNHDA and CDR2 is SQIVND (reference sequence). Between the trimmed V and J ends, which lost 2 bases and 6 bases, there was a span of 14 bases. This CDR3 reads CASSILGSEGNEQFF. In nucleotides, the CDR3 is TGTGCCAGTAGTATATTAGGGTCGGAGGGCAATGAGCAGTTCTTC.

The CDR3 reads CASSLGVSSTDTQYF. CDR3 bases: TGCGCCAGCAGCTTAGGGGTCTCTAGCACAGATACGCAGTATTTT. This chain joins TRBV5-1 and TRBJ2-3; D is possibly TRBD1 (5 bases). The V gene lost 2 bases and the J gene lost 0 bases, with 10 bases spanning the gap. The CDR3 has 15 residues. Germline lookup yields CDR1 SGHRS and CDR2 YFSETQ.

The J gene is TRBJ2-7, the V gene TRBV5-6; the match to TRBD1 covers 8 bases. This CDR3 region has 12 residues. Germline CDR1 and CDR2: SGHDT and YYEEEE. Trimming at V came to 4 bases and at J to 6 bases, leaving 3 bases not matched to a gene. Here the CDR3 reads CASSPGGIEQYF. The CDR3 nucleotides are TGTGCCAGCAGCCCAGGGGGCATCGAGCAGTACTTC.

The chain carries TRBV6-1 and TRBJ1-1, with D tentatively TRBD1 (5 bases). Germline CDR1 MNHNS, CDR2 SASEGT. The germline V and J ends were trimmed by 3 bases and 1 base, with 12 bases remaining between them. The CDR3 covers 15 residues. The CDR3 bases are TGTGCCAGCAGTGACGGGCAGGGCCGGAACACTGAAGCTTTCTTT. It yields the protein CASSDGQGRNTEAFF.

J is TRBJ1-1 and V is TRBV5-5; a possible D gene is TRBD1 (6 bases). V lost 0 bases, J lost 3 bases, and 15 bases lay in between. The germline CDR1 and CDR2 sequences are SGHKS and YYEKEE (reference sequence). This CDR3 is built from 16 residues. The CDR3, as DNA: TGTGCCAGCAGCTTGGAGCAGGGGAGTTTGTACACTGAAGCTTTCTTT. Translating gives CASSLEQGSLYTEAFF. The entire variable domain, with the rest obtained from reference TRBV5-5 and TRBJ1-1, is as follows: DAGVTQSPTHLIKTRGQQVTLRCSPISGHKSVSWYQQVLGQGPQFIFQYYEKEERGRGNFPDRFSARQFPNYSSELNVNALLLGDSALYLCASSLEQGSLYTEAFFGQGTRLTVV.